A single sample is the source of the 20 T cell receptor beta chains below, sequenced in a study of blood T cell repertoires in COVID-19 (dated by TCRdb to the early 2020s). Receptor libraries were prepared by the immunoSEQ multiplex PCR assay. As stored in TCRdb, this immuneACCESS dataset retains in-frame rearrangements with V and J assigned. A fraction of the clones does not appear; measured against another copy, unresolved V genes explain less than half of the discrepancy, and the remainder lacks a known reason. The sample table records some 190,000 clones; 86% of these occur just once. The ten top clones hold about 22% of the sample. The sequencing sample was made of PBMCs or T cells enriched from blood (not recorded which). The origin of the receptors is a woman in her thirties or forties in a cohort exposed to, infected with or recovered from COVID-19 (not recorded which).

V is TRBV7-8 and J is TRBJ2-7, with 8 nucleotides matching TRBD1. V lost 3 bases and J lost 5; bases outside the gene matches: 9. This CDR3 is 15 amino acids long. CDR1 is SGHVS, CDR2 FQNEAQ, per germline. The CDR3 loop is CASSFNRDRTHEQYF. CDR3 bases: TGTGCCAGCAGCTTTAACCGGGACAGGACCCACGAGCAGTACTTC.

This clone was detected only once. V and J are TRBV7-8 and TRBJ1-2; 10 positions agree with TRBD1. The CDR3 totals 14 residues. Germline V gives CDR1 SGHVS, CDR2 FQNEAQ. V lost 6 bases, J lost 8 bases, and 9 bases stayed unmatched. The CDR3 reads CASSLMTGGRGYTF. In nucleotides, the CDR3 is TGTGCCAGCAGTCTTATGACAGGGGGCAGAGGCTACACCTTC.

The chain joins TRBV29-1 to TRBJ1-2; 12 bases line up with TRBD1. Losses at the gene ends were 7 bases for V and 4 bases for J; bases not matched to a gene: 4. Germline CDR1 and CDR2: SQVTM and ANQGSEA. CDR3 length equals 13 residues. The CDR3 region is CSAGTGGFYGYTF. As DNA, the CDR3 is TGCAGCGCTGGGACAGGGGGCTTCTATGGCTACACCTTC.

The chain has TRBV5-6 and TRBJ1-1; weak D call: TRBD1 (6 bases). Trimming left V 6 bases short and J 6 bases short, with 18 bases between. Germline assignment: CDR1 SGHDT and CDR2 YYEEEE. This CDR3 is 14 amino acids long. The CDR3: CASKTAGVLAEAFF. CDR3 nucleotide sequence: TGTGCCAGCAAAACAGCAGGGGTATTGGCTGAAGCTTTCTTT.

The chain is built from TRBV5-1 and TRBJ2-3; 13 bases are shared with TRBD2. The ends lost 0 bases at V and 6 bases at J; junction bases unmatched: 7. CDR1 is SGHRS and CDR2 is YFSETQ in the germline V gene. This CDR3 comprises 17 residues. The CDR3 region has the DNA TGCGCCAGCAGCTTGGACCGGGGACTAGCGGGAACCGATACGCAGTATTTT. Protein sequence: CASSLDRGLAGTDTQYF.

The gene calls are TRBV30 and TRBJ1-5; perhaps TRBD1 as D (6 bases). The V and J ends lost 5 bases and 2 bases respectively, with 10 bases between them. This CDR3 comprises 13 residues. Germline loops: CDR1 GTSNPN, CDR2 SVGIG (reference sequence). The CDR3 spells CAWGTSGNQPQHF. The CDR3 DNA reads TGTGCCTGGGGGACATCAGGCAATCAGCCCCAGCATTTT.

The chain uses TRBV6-4 and TRBJ1-1; D is perhaps TRBD1 (5 bases). The CDR3 length is 15 residues. Germline V gene data show CDR1 as MRHNA and CDR2 as SNTAGT. Between the trimmed V and J ends, which lost 2 bases and 1 base, there was a span of 11 bases. The CDR3 loop is CASSDPGRGNTEAFF. The DNA for the CDR3 is TGTGCCAGCAGTGACCCGGGGAGGGGGAACACTGAAGCTTTCTTT.

The V call is TRBV5-5, the J call TRBJ1-1, with TRBD1 identical over 8 bases. V shed 2 bases and J 3 bases; nucleotides not matched to a gene: 9. Germline V gene sequence: CDR1 SGHKS, CDR2 YYEKEE (reference sequence). CDR3 length: 16 amino acids. This chain's CDR3 is CASSFYRGAQDTEAFF. The CDR3 region has the DNA TGTGCCAGCAGCTTCTACAGGGGGGCGCAGGACACTGAAGCTTTCTTT. Supplemented by reference TRBV5-5 and TRBJ1-1, the full variable domain reads DAGVTQSPTHLIKTRGQQVTLRCSPISGHKSVSWYQQVLGQGPQFIFQYYEKEERGRGNFPDRFSARQFPNYSSELNVNALLLGDSALYLCASSFYRGAQDTEAFFGQGTRLTVV.

The chain combines TRBV21-1 with TRBJ2-3; the table's D gene call, TRBD1, was not cross checked with the DNA. TRBV21-1 is designated a pseudogene. The CDR3 consists of 17 residues. The CDR3 protein is CASSKPVSANSTDTQYF. As DNA, the CDR3 is TGTGCCAGCAGCAAGCCTGTCAGTGCCAATTCTACAGATACGCAGTATTTT.

This chain uses TRBV28 with TRBJ2-7, with TRBD2 as a possible D gene (6 bases). Germline V gene data show CDR1 as MDHEN and CDR2 as SYDVKM. The CDR3 has 14 amino acids. V lost 2 bases, J lost 0 bases, and 8 bases lay in between. Written as DNA, the CDR3 is TGTGCCAGCAGTTTAGCGGGACCCTCCTACGAGCAGTACTTC. It codes for CASSLAGPSYEQYF.

This sequence joins TRBV5-4 and TRBJ2-1; D is unclear. The CDR3 is 13 residues long. Germline CDR1 SGHNT, CDR2 YYREEE (reference sequence). Trimming took off 0 bases at V and 3 bases at J, with 4 bases between the two ends. The DNA of the CDR3 is TGTGCCAGCAGCTTGGCCAACTACAATGAGCAGTTCTTC. Its translation is CASSLANYNEQFF.

The chain employs TRBV7-9 and TRBJ1-1; tentative D call: TRBD1 (5 bases). The CDR3 runs to 14 residues. The germline CDR1 and CDR2 sequences are SEHNR and FQNEAQ (reference sequence). V lost 1 base to trimming and J lost 6 bases, with 12 bases between them. CDR3 residues: CASSLGGPAPEAFF. CDR3 nucleotide sequence: TGTGCCAGCAGCTTAGGGGGCCCCGCGCCTGAAGCTTTCTTT. Full variable domain (outside the CDR3, taken from reference TRBV7-9 and TRBJ1-1): DTGVSQNPRHKITKRGQNVTFRCDPISEHNRLYWYRQTLGQGPEFLTYFQNEAQLEKSRLLSDRFSAERPKGSFSTLEIQRTEQGDSAMYLCASSLGGPAPEAFFGQGTRLTVV.

The rearrangement joins TRBV14 to TRBJ2-7; 11 bases agree with TRBD2. The ends lost 4 bases at V and 1 base at J; junction bases unmatched: 6. From germline, CDR1 is SGHDN and CDR2 FVKESK. The CDR3 loop spans 16 amino acids. DNA for the CDR3: TGTGCCAGCAGCCGGAGCGGGACTAGCGGTTCCTACGAGCAGTACTTC. This translates into CASSRSGTSGSYEQYF.

The chain is built from TRBV13 and TRBJ2-2; D is ambiguous. V lost 1 base to trimming and J lost 1 base, with 10 bases between them. The CDR3 runs to 16 residues. In germline, CDR1 is PRHDT, CDR2 FYEKMQ (reference sequence). The CDR3 DNA is TGTGCCAGCAGCTTAGTGTACTCGGGGAACACCGGGGAGCTGTTTTTT. Translated, it gives CASSLVYSGNTGELFF.

The rearrangement uses TRBV5-6 and TRBJ1-1, with D possibly TRBD1 on 6 matching bases. The CDR3 totals 15 residues. Germline assignment: CDR1 SGHDT and CDR2 YYEEEE. Trimming removed 0 bases at V and 0 bases at J, with 9 bases between. The DNA of the CDR3 is TGTGCCAGCAGCTTGGGGACAGCAATGAACACTGAAGCTTTCTTT. Its protein is CASSLGTAMNTEAFF.

The gene calls are TRBV19 and TRBJ2-5, with 12 bases identical to TRBD2. V lost 5 bases, J lost 10 bases, and 5 bases stayed unmatched. In germline, CDR1 is LNHDA, CDR2 SQIVND (reference sequence). The CDR3 spans 13 residues. As DNA, the CDR3 is TGTGCCAGTAGTCGGACTAGCGGGGATGACCAGTACTTC. This codes for CASSRTSGDDQYF.

This rearrangement joins TRBV10-3 to TRBJ2-7; D is ambiguous. The CDR3 covers 12 residues. Trimming shortened V by 3 bases and J by 0 bases, and 3 bases separated the two germline ends. The germline gives CDR1 ENHRY, CDR2 SYGVKD. CDR3 DNA: TGTGCCATCAGTGACAGCTCCTACGAGCAGTACTTC. Encoded protein: CAISDSSYEQYF.

The rearrangement joins TRBV6-4 to TRBJ1-1; the match to TRBD1 covers 9 bases. Germline-derived CDR1 and CDR2 are MRHNA and SNTAGT. Trimming cost V 0 bases and J 5 bases; bases outside gene matches: 7. The CDR3 covers 16 residues. The CDR3 loop reads CASSDSAGTGRTEAFF. CDR3 bases: TGTGCCAGCAGTGACTCAGCCGGGACAGGGCGGACTGAAGCTTTCTTT.

The chain is built from TRBV9 and TRBJ1-4, with D possibly matching TRBD1 (5 bases). The V end was cut by 2 bases, the J end by 3 bases, with 8 bases between. CDR1 is SGDLS, CDR2 YYNGEE, per germline. The CDR3 spans 14 residues. In DNA, the CDR3 is TGTGCCAGCAGCGTCGGGGGGGCTAATGAAAAACTGTTTTTT. Translated: CASSVGGANEKLFF.

This chain connects TRBV7-8 to TRBJ1-1, with TRBD1 matching over 7 bases. Per germline, CDR1 SGHVS and CDR2 FQNEAQ. J gave up 3 bases and V 4 bases, and 8 bases lay outside the gene matches. The CDR3 sequence is 15 residues long. The CDR3: CASSSGQDFDTEAFF. The CDR3 DNA reads TGTGCCAGCAGCTCAGGACAGGATTTCGACACTGAAGCTTTCTTT.